The rows below give T cell receptor beta chains drawn from one sample of a study of cytomegalovirus exposure and HLA in healthy donors. The repertoire was sequenced with immunoSEQ multiplex PCR; TCRdb's copy has only in-frame clones and lacks some. Of roughly 120,000 clones listed, 70% to 85% are singletons. Sequenced sample: PBMCs. These receptors were collected from a woman aged 18-29 years in good health and CMV-seropositive. The CDR3 runs from the conserved cysteine through the conserved F or W. Fields, in order: V gene, clone size, CDR3 protein. Size is omitted from some rows. Given values are once, few, many or a class for expanded clones.

TRBV30	once	CAWGPGSHSGETQYF
TRBV6-5	-	CASSPPTGVTEAFF
TRBV27	-	CASSRSNSRTDTQYF
TRBV10-1	-	CASSAGGPYEQYF
TRBV11-2	few	CASSFFMNTEAFF
TRBV18	once	CASSPFDGAYEQYF
TRBV2	-	CASSEEGQGASPLHF
TRBV4-1	-	CASSQGGGSYEQYF
TRBV7-9	-	CASTGGSDTQYF
TRBV5-1	-	CASSQGTDRSSGNTIYF
TRBV7-9	-	CASSLDSDGGLLYEQYF
TRBV5-6	-	CASTADNYNEQFF
TRBV4-1	-	CASSQDGVRGTEQFF
TRBV4-1	-	CASSQDGVGTGATEQFF
TRBV7-9	once	CASSSRGSGTGELFF
TRBV10-1	-	CASEDRNTGELFF
TRBV28	once	CASSLWGLASSDEQYF
TRBV11-2	-	CASSLGQKSGDEQYF
TRBV5-4	-	CASSITGITPYEQYF
TRBV5-1	-	CASSLLRVSYNEQFF
TRBV4-1	-	CASSLEWGRGLQPQHF
TRBV5-1	-	CASSLVGASGGDEQFF
TRBV7-9	-	CASSPWTGRYEAFF